The 21 T cell receptor beta chains listed next were all sequenced from one sample in a study of CD8+CD57+ T cells in acquired aplastic anemia. Patients chosen for sequencing had CD8+CD57+ cells that had expanded, as shown by flow cytometry. TCR beta VDJ and CDR3 profiling used genomic DNA as template. TCRdb ran MiXCR on the reads and lists one entry per CDR3 protein. The sample lists just over 450,000 distinct CDR3 sequences; around 30% were seen once. The specimen was sorted CD4+, CD8+, or CD8+CD57+ T cells (not recorded which) from PBMCs. Receptors were obtained from a human donor with aplastic anemia.

This clonotype was observed many times. V usage is TRBV2 and J usage is TRBJ1-2; D perhaps matches TRBD1 (5 bases). The germline V gene encodes CDR1 SNHLY and CDR2 FYNNEI. V was trimmed by 6 bases and J by 1 base, leaving 15 bases between them. The CDR3 covers 15 residues. Written as DNA, the CDR3 is TGTGCCAGCAGAACTCGCGACAGCCATAACTATGGCTACACCTTC. Its protein product is CASRTRDSHNYGYTF. The variable domain in full, with the rest retrieved from reference TRBV2 and TRBJ1-2, is EPEVTQTPSHQVTQMGQEVILRCVPISNHLYFYWYRQILGQKVEFLVSFYNNEISEKSEIFDDQFSVERPDGSNFTLKIRSTKLEDSAMYFCASRTRDSHNYGYTFGSGTRLTVV.

The sample holds many counts of this clonotype. V is TRBV2 and J is TRBJ2-7, with 7 bases identical to TRBD1. This CDR3 region has 13 residues. Germline assignment: CDR1 SNHLY and CDR2 FYNNEI. Trimming at V came to 5 bases and at J to 3 bases, leaving 4 bases not matched to a gene. CDR3 sequence: CASSRDSHYEQYF. The CDR3 nucleotides read TGTGCCAGCAGTAGGGACAGCCACTACGAGCAGTACTTC.

This clonotype was seen repeatedly, ten times or more. The V and J genes are TRBV7-2 and TRBJ2-7, with 8 bases aligning to TRBD2. CDR3 length: 13 residues. Unmatched junction bases numbered 4, after V lost 4 bases and J lost 5 bases. Germline V gene lookup returns CDR1 SGHTA and CDR2 FQGNSA. CDR3 amino acids: CASSSGLANEQYF. The CDR3 region has the DNA TGTGCCAGCAGCTCCGGACTAGCAAACGAGCAGTACTTC.

This clonotype came up a few times. The J gene is TRBJ2-7, the V gene TRBV2; no firm D call. The CDR3 totals 15 residues. V was pared by 6 bases and J by 0 bases, with 15 bases between. In germline, CDR1 is SNHLY, CDR2 FYNNEI. The CDR3 region is CASSPYETASYEQYF. In DNA, the CDR3 is TGTGCCAGCAGCCCCTATGAGACGGCCTCCTACGAGCAGTACTTC.

Points on this clonotype: Since a much larger clone is just one base distant, this may be a read error. The CDR3 here is CASSPPGELFF. For the CDR3, the DNA is TGTGCCAGCAGCCCCCCCGGGGAGCTGTTTTTT. This chain uses TRBV7-9 with TRBJ2-2; D is ambiguous. This CDR3 region has 11 residues. The V and J ends lost 5 bases and 6 bases respectively, with 4 bases between them. Per the germline V gene, CDR1 is SEHNR and CDR2 is FQNEAQ (reference sequence).

The chain couples TRBV2 to TRBJ2-6; 7 positions agree with TRBD2. V trimming: 8 bases; J trimming: 0 bases; junction bases outside the gene matches: 7. There are 16 residues in the CDR3. In germline, CDR1 is SNHLY, CDR2 FYNNEI. Here the CDR3 DNA reads TGTGCCAGCCTCGCGGGGGTTAACTCTGGGGCCAACGTCCTGACTTTC. Encoded protein: CASLAGVNSGANVLTF.

V is TRBV5-1 and J is TRBJ1-1; TRBD1 might be the D (5 bases). V gave up 6 bases and J gave up 1 base, with 19 bases separating them. The CDR3 loop spans 16 amino acids. CDR1 and CDR2 (germline): SGHRS, YFSETQ. The CDR3 loop is CASTIQTLGTNTEAFF. The CDR3 DNA reads as TGCGCCAGCACCATTCAGACACTGGGGACGAACACTGAAGCTTTCTTT.

This clonotype was picked up a small number of times. The V gene is TRBV12-3 or TRBV12-4, the J gene TRBJ1-2; D is perhaps TRBD1 (6 bases). V lost 1 base to trimming and J lost 7 bases, with 16 bases between them. This CDR3 comprises 15 residues. As DNA, the CDR3 is TGTGCCAGCAGTTTAGGTTCCAGGGGTGTTGGTGGCTACACCTTC. As protein: CASSLGSRGVGGYTF.

The rearrangement links TRBV10-2 to TRBJ1-2; possibly TRBD1 for D (5 bases). This CDR3 has 16 amino acids. V gave up 4 bases and J gave up 3 bases, with 18 bases separating them. Germline V CDR1 and CDR2: WSHSY, SAAADI. CDR3 in DNA: TGCGCCAGCAGTGTCTTGGGGCAGGAAGCCGACTATGGCTACACCTTC. Translating it yields CASSVLGQEADYGYTF.

As concerns this clonotype: A much more abundant neighbour one base away suggests this may be a read error. The chain carries TRBV19 and TRBJ2-1, with no clear D. V lost 3 bases and J 4 bases, leaving 13 bases between the germline ends. The germline gives CDR1 LNHDA, CDR2 SQIVND (reference sequence). The length of the CDR3 is 15 residues. CDR3 DNA sequence: TGTGCCAGTAGTATCAGTGCCCAGGAATACAATGAGCAGTTCTTC. As protein: CASSISAQEYNEQFF.

The chain carries TRBV13 and TRBJ2-7; 8 bases align to TRBD1. Germline values: CDR1 PRHDT, CDR2 FYEKMQ (reference sequence). The CDR3 runs 14 residues. V lost 5 bases and J lost 2; bases outside the gene matches: 5. In nucleotides, the CDR3 is TGTGCCAGCAGCGTCCGGACAGGGACCTACGAGCAGTACTTC. It specifies CASSVRTGTYEQYF. Full variable domain (rest looked up from reference TRBV13 and TRBJ2-7): AAGVIQSPRHLIKEKRETATLKCYPIPRHDTVYWYQQGPGQDPQFLISFYEKMQSDKGSIPDRFSAQQFSDYHSELNMSSLELGDSALYFCASSVRTGTYEQYFGPGTRLTVT.

This clonotype was seen once. The chain recombines TRBV25-1 with TRBJ2-1, with 7 bases that match TRBD1. This CDR3 is 16 amino acids long. The ends lost 6 bases at V and 5 bases at J; junction bases unmatched: 13. The germline gives CDR1 MGHDK, CDR2 SYGVNS. For the CDR3, the DNA is TGTGCCAGCAGCCCAACCACAGGGGCTAACGACAATGAGCAGTTCTTC. Residues: CASSPTTGANDNEQFF.

Here the CDR3 DNA reads TGTGCCAGCAGCCAAGTGGACGTGAAGAATGAGCAGTTCTTC. Its translation is CASSQVDVKNEQFF. J is TRBJ2-1 and V is TRBV3-1; D not certain. From germline, CDR1 is LGHDT and CDR2 YNNKEL (reference sequence). Trimming removed 1 base at V and 7 bases at J, with 11 bases between. The CDR3 contains 14 residues.

This clonotype was seen many times. The chain couples TRBV9 to TRBJ2-7; D possibly corresponds to TRBD2 (5 bases). Trimming left V 9 bases short and J 3 bases short, with 13 bases between. CDR1 SGDLS and CDR2 YYNGEE come from the germline V gene. The CDR3 sequence is 12 residues long. In DNA form, the CDR3 reads TGTGCCAAGACTGGGAGCCTCTACGAGCAGTACTTC. Translation gives CAKTGSLYEQYF.

This clonotype has ten or more counts. The V call is TRBV7-8, the J call TRBJ2-7; 8 nucleotides match TRBD1. The CDR3 spans 14 residues. V lost 5 bases and J lost 4; bases outside the gene matches: 7. CDR1 and CDR2 (germline): SGHVS, FQNEAQ. DNA of the CDR3: TGTGCCAGCAGCCTTACTGACAGGGGATACGAGCAGTACTTC. It codes for CASSLTDRGYEQYF.

The gene calls are TRBV12-3 or TRBV12-4 and TRBJ2-1; 8 bases match TRBD1. The CDR3 has 18 residues. Losses at the gene ends were 6 bases for V and 10 bases for J; bases not matched to a gene: 23. This chain's CDR3 is CASSPSGRGRLLSGEQFF. The CDR3 DNA sequence: TGTGCCAGCAGCCCCTCAGGCAGGGGGCGACTTCTTTCGGGGGAGCAGTTCTTC.

This clonotype was found a few times. J is TRBJ2-6 and V is TRBV18, with D hard to call. The CDR3 contains 16 residues. The germline V and J ends were trimmed by 0 bases and 0 bases, with 6 bases remaining between them. The V gene's germline CDR1 is KGHSH and CDR2 LQKENI. The CDR3 nucleotides are TGTGCCAGCTCACCACCGAAGCTCTCTGGGGCCAACGTCCTGACTTTC. This codes for CASSPPKLSGANVLTF.

A note on this clonotype: A read error may be the cause here, since a much bigger clone is one base away. V and J are TRBV9 and TRBJ1-2; no clear D gene. The germline V gene encodes CDR1 SGDLS and CDR2 YYNGEE. This CDR3 contains 15 residues. DNA for the CDR3: TGTGCCAGCGGCGTAGCTGCCACAGCTAACTATGGCTACACCTTC. This encodes CASGVAATANYGYTF.

Note on this clonotype: A read error may be the cause here, since a much bigger clone is one base away. V usage is TRBV19 and J usage is TRBJ1-1; no reliable D call. CDR1 is LNHDA, CDR2 SQIVND, per germline (reference sequence). The CDR3 runs 11 residues. Trimming took off 9 bases at V and 3 bases at J, with 8 bases between the two ends. CDR3 in DNA: TGTGCCAGGACGGATGACACTGAAGCTTTCTTT. Its protein is CARTDDTEAFF.

Concerning this clonotype itself: Since a much larger clone is just one base distant, this may be a read error. The genes are TRBV14 and TRBJ1-5; no clear D. Trimming took 0 bases from V and 7 from J, leaving 7 bases between them. The CDR3 sequence is 13 residues long. Germline V gene lookup returns CDR1 SGHDN and CDR2 FVKESK. CDR3 bases: TGTGCCAGCAGCCAAGATGTGGGACAGCCCCAGCATTTT. Translating it yields CASSQDVGQPQHF.

In its sample, this clonotype was seen many times. The gene calls are TRBV2 and TRBJ2-7, with a possible D match to TRBD2 (6 bases). Germline V gene lookup returns CDR1 SNHLY and CDR2 FYNNEI. V lost 6 bases and J lost 4, with 13 bases in between. The CDR3 has 13 amino acids. The CDR3 DNA reads as TGTGCCAGCAGCCCCGGCGGGATTTACGAGCAGTACTTC. Translated, it gives CASSPGGIYEQYF.